These 15 T cell receptor beta chains came from one sample sequenced in a study of Graves' ophthalmopathy and Graves' hyperthyroidism (dated by TCRdb to the late 2010s). TCRdb shows the sequencer as Illumina HiSeq 2000. For repertoire sequencing, the TCR beta CDR3 regions were amplified from RNA transcripts. The first round was an RT-PCR using HTBI primers with the Qiagen OneStep RT-PCR kit, and this first round was followed by a second-round multiplex PCR, then size selection and purification. TCRdb passed the public sequencing reads through fastp at Q25 and MiXCR, retaining productive beta sequences. Here each entry gathers all rows of one CDR3 protein and keeps the most common genes and DNA. A total of roughly 500,000 distinct CDR3 sequences appear in this sample, approximately 15% of them only once. Jointly, the top ten make up about 10% of the sample. The sample consisted of blood. These receptors were collected from a woman aged 25 to 45 with Graves' ophthalmopathy. Donor details come from another sample of the same person, matched by shared clones.

There are many counts of this clonotype. The chain carries TRBV12-3 or TRBV12-4 and TRBJ2-2, with D possibly being TRBD2 (5 bases). V dropped 6 bases and J dropped 4 bases, with 9 bases sitting between them. This CDR3 has 13 amino acids. CDR3 sequence (DNA): TGTGCCAGCAGGAGGGCGAGCACCGGGGAGCTGTTTTTT. It yields the protein CASRRASTGELFF.

This clonotype was counted only a few times. The CDR3 reads CASSLKGVAEAFF. Here the CDR3 DNA reads TGTGCCAGCAGCCTGAAGGGTGTCGCTGAAGCTTTCTTT. The V gene is TRBV14, the J gene TRBJ1-1; the D is unclear. The CDR3 has 13 residues. With 4 bases removed from V and 6 bases from J, the gap between germline ends came to 12 bases. Germline lookup yields CDR1 SGHDN and CDR2 FVKESK.

This clonotype was counted many times. V usage is TRBV5-1 and J usage is TRBJ2-5; 9 bases line up with TRBD1. CDR1 and CDR2 (germline): SGHRS, YFSETQ. V lost 0 bases and J lost 5; bases outside the gene matches: 11. The CDR3 spans 17 residues. Here the CDR3 DNA reads TGCGCCAGCAGCTTGGTGCCTCCGGGACAGGGCCCCGAGACCCAGTACTTC. Protein sequence: CASSLVPPGQGPETQYF.

This clonotype was recorded at least ten times. The rearrangement uses TRBV7-2 and TRBJ1-2; TRBD1 agrees at 7 bases. With V trimmed by 5 bases and J by 8 bases, 14 bases remained unmatched. The length of the CDR3 is 15 residues. In germline, CDR1 is SGHTA, CDR2 FQGNSA. The CDR3 sequence: CASSVDRVPFVGYTF. In nucleotides, the CDR3 is TGTGCCAGCAGCGTCGACAGGGTCCCGTTCGTAGGCTACACCTTC.

This clonotype was found many times. The chain carries TRBV28 and TRBJ2-7; D is perhaps TRBD1 (6 bases). The CDR3 extends over 15 amino acids. Germline assignment: CDR1 MDHEN and CDR2 SYDVKM. Trimming left V 4 bases short and J 2 bases short, with 15 bases between. CDR3 in amino acids: CASSSIDRFPYEQYF. DNA of the CDR3: TGTGCCAGCAGTTCTATAGACAGGTTCCCCTACGAGCAGTACTTC.

This clonotype was counted many times. J is TRBJ2-2 and V is TRBV2; D might be TRBD1 (6 bases). V gave up 5 bases and J gave up 1 base, with 11 bases separating them. Germline V gene sequence: CDR1 SNHLY, CDR2 FYNNEI. The CDR3 is 15 amino acids. The CDR3 loop is CASSPGTWNTGELFF. CDR3 DNA sequence: TGTGCCAGCAGTCCTGGGACATGGAACACCGGGGAGCTGTTTTTT.

This clonotype was seen repeatedly, ten times or more. The CDR3, as DNA: TGCGCCAGCAGCTTTGACAGACATGAAGCTTTCTTT. Its protein is CASSFDRHEAFF. The V gene is TRBV5-1, the J gene TRBJ1-1, with D maybe TRBD1 (5 bases). This CDR3 contains 12 residues. The germline gives CDR1 SGHRS, CDR2 YFSETQ. Trimming removed 2 bases from V and 7 bases from J, with 9 bases in between.

V is TRBV9 and J is TRBJ1-6; maybe TRBD1 (5 bases). Between the trimmed V and J ends, which lost 4 bases and 4 bases, there was a span of 12 bases. Per the germline V gene, CDR1 is SGDLS and CDR2 is YYNGEE. The CDR3 has 15 amino acids. The CDR3 reads CASSPSGGYNSPLHF. The CDR3 DNA sequence: TGTGCCAGCAGCCCGAGCGGGGGGTATAATTCACCCCTCCACTTT.

The table lists this clonotype with many counts. A read error may be the cause here, since a much bigger clone is one base away. The CDR3 spells CASTLSGANVLTF. CDR3 sequence (DNA): TGTGCCAGCACCCTCTCTGGGGCCAACGTCCTGACTTTC. The chain links TRBV12-3 or TRBV12-4 to TRBJ2-6; D call uncertain. V lost 7 bases to trimming and J lost 0 bases, with 4 bases between them. The CDR3 has 13 amino acids.

This chain links TRBV5-1 with TRBJ2-7, with D possibly being TRBD1 or TRBD2 (5 bases each). The CDR3 has 14 amino acids. Germline lookup yields CDR1 SGHRS and CDR2 YFSETQ. Between the trimmed V and J ends, which lost 3 bases and 3 bases, there was a span of 13 bases. The CDR3 DNA is TGCGCCAGCAGCTCGCGGCAGGGAGTCTACGAGCAGTACTTC. Its protein is CASSSRQGVYEQYF.

Many counts were recorded for this clonotype. The chain joins TRBV6-1 to TRBJ1-2; D is uncertain. The V and J ends lost 2 bases and 0 bases respectively, with 13 bases between them. This CDR3 region has 16 residues. CDR1 MNHNS and CDR2 SASEGT come from the germline V gene. The CDR3 loop is CASSERGDYSNYGYTF. The CDR3 bases are TGTGCCAGCAGTGAAAGAGGCGACTACTCTAACTATGGCTACACCTTC.

Ten or more counts support this clonotype. V usage is TRBV5-1 and J usage is TRBJ1-2; 8 bases match TRBD1. Unmatched junction bases numbered 13, after V lost 7 bases and J lost 5 bases. The CDR3 covers 15 residues. Per the germline V gene, CDR1 is SGHRS and CDR2 is YFSETQ. DNA of the CDR3: TGCGCCAGCGGGGGAGGGACAGGACAGACTTATGGCTACACCTTC. It translates to CASGGGTGQTYGYTF.

This clonotype was observed at least ten times. J is TRBJ2-5 and V is TRBV19; D ambiguous. The germline V gene has CDR1 LNHDA and CDR2 SQIVND (reference sequence). Trimming stripped 3 bases from V and 5 bases from J, with 13 bases between. The CDR3 sequence is 14 residues long. The chain's CDR3 is CASSMLGPRETQYF. In DNA, the CDR3 is TGTGCCAGTAGTATGTTGGGCCCACGGGAGACCCAGTACTTC.

The V and J genes are TRBV4-2 and TRBJ2-7, with D perhaps TRBD1 or TRBD2 (7 bases each). V was pared by 0 bases and J by 6 bases, with 15 bases between. The CDR3 has 15 amino acids. The germline CDR1 and CDR2 sequences are LGHNA and YNFKEQ. The CDR3 loop reads CASSQDQGGRGEQYF. The DNA of the CDR3 is TGTGCCAGCAGCCAAGATCAGGGGGGGCGGGGCGAGCAGTACTTC.

This clonotype was picked up many times. The chain employs TRBV28 and TRBJ1-5; D unclear. Trimming took off 8 bases at V and 7 bases at J, with 12 bases between the two ends. CDR3 size: 12 residues. The germline V gene encodes CDR1 MDHEN and CDR2 SYDVKM. The DNA for the CDR3 is TGTGCCAGCCTGGATAGTGGCCAGCCCCAGCATTTT. This encodes CASLDSGQPQHF.